The 5 T cell receptor beta chains below come from one sample, sequenced in a study of naive and memory T cell subsets. Overall study findings and caveats: Possibly reflecting memory cells re-expressing CD45RA, a few larger clonotypes occurred in naive repertoires, especially CD8.

The antigens these receptors bind are not known. Two oligonucleotides, mixed equimolar, formed the beta constant-region primer covering TRBC1 and TRBC2. The ligated cDNA underwent four PCR rounds using SP2 and nested alpha and beta constant-region primers. From the UMI-ligation and nested PCR reads, TCRdb called clonotypes with MiXCR, one entry per CDR3 protein. The sample lists about 90,000 distinct CDR3 sequences; about 11% were seen once. The material sequenced was naive CD4+ T cells from blood. All receptors derive from a human donor in good health.

This clonotype was observed a few times. The V gene is TRBV7-9, the J gene TRBJ2-7; 7 nucleotides line up with TRBD1. This CDR3 contains 15 residues. Germline CDR1 and CDR2: SEHNR and FQNEAQ (reference sequence). V dropped 5 bases and J dropped 5; count of bases not matched to a gene: 12. Written as DNA, the CDR3 is TGTGCCAGCAGCGGGATCCGGGACAGCCGACACGAGCAGTACTTC. This gives the protein CASSGIRDSRHEQYF. Looking up the rest from reference TRBV7-9 and TRBJ2-7 gives the full variable domain: DTGVSQNPRHKITKRGQNVTFRCDPISEHNRLYWYRQTLGQGPEFLTYFQNEAQLEKSRLLSDRFSAERPKGSFSTLEIQRTEQGDSAMYLCASSGIRDSRHEQYFGPGTRLTVT.

This chain uses TRBV29-1 with TRBJ2-7; D gene unclear. This CDR3 is built from 12 residues. Trimming took off 4 bases at V and 0 bases at J, with 7 bases between the two ends. In germline, CDR1 is SQVTM, CDR2 ANQGSEA. CDR3 in DNA: TGCAGCGTTGGGGCAGCCTCCTACGAGCAGTACTTC. Protein: CSVGAASYEQYF.

This clonotype showed up many times. The genes are TRBV20-1 and TRBJ1-4, with D hard to call. Trimming took off 1 base at V and 5 bases at J, with 26 bases between the two ends. There are 19 residues in the CDR3. The germline CDR1 and CDR2 sequences are DFQATT and SNEGSKA (reference sequence). The DNA for the CDR3 is TGCAGTGCTAGAGGTGGTTTTGGGAGATCACACAAAGAGAATGAAAAACTGTTTTTT. Translation gives CSARGGFGRSHKENEKLFF.

This rearrangement joins TRBV7-9 to TRBJ2-2; D unclear. CDR3 size: 14 residues. Trimming shortened V by 5 bases and J by 5 bases, and 12 bases separated the two germline ends. Germline V gives CDR1 SEHNR, CDR2 FQNEAQ (reference sequence). CDR3 in DNA: TGTGCCAGCAGCCCCACAACACAGACCGGGGAGCTGTTTTTT. Amino acids: CASSPTTQTGELFF.

This clonotype was observed at least ten times. The chain links TRBV11-2 to TRBJ2-4; tentative D call: TRBD1 (6 bases). This CDR3 has 12 amino acids. In germline, CDR1 is SGHAT, CDR2 FQNNGV. The V and J ends lost 4 bases and 9 bases respectively, with 10 bases between them. DNA for the CDR3: TGTGCCAGCAGCTGGGACACTCCCATTCAGTACTTC. Amino acid sequence: CASSWDTPIQYF.